A selection of T cell receptor beta chains follows, all from one sample in a study of shared clonotypes between healthy human individuals. The data were produced by immunoSEQ multiplex PCR, yet TCRdb's version contains in-frame clones alone and is incomplete. Altogether about 2 million clones are present, about 95% being singletons, with the ten largest covering roughly 1%. Sequencing input: naive CD8+ T cells sorted from blood. The receptors come from a young man in good health. CDR3s include the opening cysteine and the closing phenylalanine or tryptophan. The order of the fields is V gene, D gene, J gene, clone size, CDR3 DNA, CDR3 protein. D genes are given only for firm matches. Only part of the rows carry a size: once, few, many, or a class if the clone is expanded.

>TRBV10-2|-|TRBJ2-1|-
TGCGCCAGCAGTGATTTTGTTCCAGTGACAGCTAGCAATGAGCAGTTCTTC
CASSDFVPVTASNEQFF
>TRBV5-5|-|TRBJ2-7|-
TGTGCCAGCAGCTTCCTTGTCGGTGCCTACGAGCAGTACTTC
CASSFLVGAYEQYF
>TRBV19|-|TRBJ2-5|-
TGTGCCAGTAGTGAGGCAGGGCGCCGGGGAAAAGAGACCCAGTACTTC
CASSEAGRRGKETQYF
>TRBV27|-|TRBJ2-1|-
TGTGCCAGCAGTCTCTTTCAAGCTTTCGGCAATGAGCAGTTCTTC
CASSLFQAFGNEQFF
>TRBV10-2|-|TRBJ2-2|-
TGCGCCGCCCTGCAGGAGTCCGGGGAGCTGTTTTTT
CAALQESGELFF
>TRBV27|-|TRBJ2-5|-
TGTGCCAGCAGTTTATTTTCGGGGTTCCAAGAGACCCAGTACTTC
CASSLFSGFQETQYF
>TRBV9|-|TRBJ2-6|-
TGTGCCAGCAGCGAGGACGGGCCCGGTGGGGCCAACGTCCTGACTTTC
CASSEDGPGGANVLTF
>TRBV7-6|-|TRBJ2-7|-
TGTGCCAGCAGCTTAAAGGGGCCAGAGGGGGGTGCCTCCTACGAGCAGTACTTC
CASSLKGPEGGASYEQYF
>TRBV27|-|TRBJ1-1|-
TGTGCCAGCAGTTTATCGGGGGGCGAGGACACTGAAGCTTTCTTT
CASSLSGGEDTEAFF
>TRBV9|TRBD2|TRBJ2-5|-
TGTGCCAGCAGCGTAGAAGCTAGCGGGGGGGTCCAAGAGACCCAGTACTTC
CASSVEASGGVQETQYF
>TRBV7-7|TRBD1|TRBJ1-5|once
TGTGCTAGCAGCCCCTCAGACAGGGGCCTTAATAGCAATCAGCCCCAGCATTTT
CASSPSDRGLNSNQPQHF
>TRBV4-1|TRBD1|TRBJ2-5|-
TGCGCCAGCAGCCCCAAAGGGACAGACCAAGAGACCCAGTACTTC
CASSPKGTDQETQYF
>TRBV6-5|TRBD2|TRBJ2-1|-
TGTGCCAGCAGTAAACTAGCGGGAGGGGTGGATGAGCAGTTCTTC
CASSKLAGGVDEQFF
>TRBV27|-|TRBJ1-5|-
TGTGCCAGCACACGGTCAGGTAGCAATCAGCCCCAGCATTTT
CASTRSGSNQPQHF
>TRBV5-8|-|TRBJ2-7|-
TGTGCCAGCAGCCCAGACGGCTACGAGCAGTACTTC
CASSPDGYEQYF
>TRBV4-2|-|TRBJ2-5|-
TGTGCCAGCAGCCAAGACAGGGGCCAAGAGACCCAGTACTTC
CASSQDRGQETQYF